The 27 T cell receptor beta chains below come from one sample, sequenced in a study of blood T cell repertoires in COVID-19. Clones were read by immunoSEQ multiplex PCR, and TCRdb kept only the in-frame ones, dropping some. The data show roughly 190,000 clones, more than 75% seen once. Sequencing was performed on peripheral blood. The source is a human donor in a cohort sampled during active COVID-19.

The chain combines TRBV9 with TRBJ2-3; 13 bases agree with TRBD2. This CDR3 has 16 residues. V shed 3 bases, J shed 6 bases, and the junction held 7 bases outside the gene matches. Germline loops: CDR1 SGDLS, CDR2 YYNGEE. This CDR3 is CASSAGLAGRTDTQYF. For the CDR3, the DNA is TGTGCCAGCAGCGCGGGACTAGCGGGGAGAACGGATACGCAGTATTTT.

The CDR3 DNA reads as TGTGCCAGCAGCTCCCTTCGGGGCACAGATACGCAGTATTTT. This gives the protein CASSSLRGTDTQYF. The chain uses TRBV7-2 and TRBJ2-3; D uncertain. V dropped 4 bases and J dropped 1 base, with 9 bases sitting between them. The CDR3 contains 14 residues. CDR1 and CDR2 from the germline V gene are SGHTA and FQGNSA.

This CDR3 reads CASNLSFPGGDEQYF. In DNA, the CDR3 is TGTGCCAGCAACCTCTCATTCCCGGGGGGGGACGAGCAGTACTTC. The gene calls are TRBV7-2 and TRBJ2-7; 8 bases line up with TRBD2. The CDR3 is made up of 15 amino acids. The germline V gene has CDR1 SGHTA and CDR2 FQGNSA. V shed 7 bases and J 5 bases; nucleotides not matched to a gene: 13.

Notes on this clone: Other DNA sequences from this sample encode an identical CDR3 as well. This rearrangement joins TRBV14 to TRBJ2-5; no definite D call. The V and J ends lost 1 base and 4 bases respectively, with 10 bases between them. Germline CDR1 SGHDN, CDR2 FVKESK. The length of the CDR3 is 14 residues. The CDR3 loop reads CASSQGARSETQYF. The DNA for the CDR3 is TGTGCCAGCAGCCAAGGAGCCAGGTCAGAGACCCAGTACTTC.

CDR3 region: CAWRVGGRGTDTQYF. CDR3 sequence (DNA): TGTGCCTGGAGGGTCGGGGGGAGAGGGACAGATACGCAGTATTTT. The rearrangement links TRBV30 to TRBJ2-3, with 7 bases fitting TRBD2. This CDR3 is built from 15 residues. Germline-derived CDR1 and CDR2 are GTSNPN and SVGIG (reference sequence). J was trimmed by 3 bases and V by 3 bases; bases with no gene match: 9.

V usage is TRBV6-6 and J usage is TRBJ1-2, with 8 bases fitting TRBD1. V trimming: 4 bases; J trimming: 4 bases; junction bases outside the gene matches: 5. CDR1 and CDR2 (germline): MNHNY, SVGAGI (reference sequence). The CDR3 spans 14 residues. The DNA for the CDR3 is TGTGCCAGCAGTTCGGACAGGGCGGTCTATGGCTACACCTTC. It translates to CASSSDRAVYGYTF.

Comment on this clone: Within the sample, other DNA sequences also encode this same CDR3. The V gene is TRBV5-1, the J gene TRBJ1-2; 7 bases are shared with TRBD1. The V and J ends lost 4 bases and 4 bases, in that order; junction bases with no gene match: 1. The CDR3 is 12 residues long. Germline loops: CDR1 SGHRS, CDR2 YFSETQ. Here the CDR3 reads CASSRDSYGYTF. Here the CDR3 DNA reads TGCGCCAGCAGCCGGGACAGCTATGGCTACACCTTC.

V usage is TRBV7-2 and J usage is TRBJ2-3, with 13 positions matching TRBD2. Unmatched junction bases numbered 9, after V lost 5 bases and J lost 4 bases. Per germline, CDR1 SGHTA and CDR2 FQGNSA. The CDR3 is made up of 17 amino acids. CDR3 loop: CASSRGLAGEVADTQYF. CDR3 bases: TGTGCCAGCAGCAGAGGACTAGCGGGAGAAGTCGCAGATACGCAGTATTTT.

The chain combines TRBV14 with TRBJ2-3, with 10 nucleotides matching TRBD2. V gave up 1 base and J gave up 2 bases; unmatched junction bases: 9. This CDR3 has 18 amino acids. In germline, CDR1 is SGHDN, CDR2 FVKESK. The CDR3 region is CASSQVLLAGGNTDTQYF. CDR3 DNA: TGTGCCAGCAGCCAAGTCTTATTAGCGGGGGGCAACACAGATACGCAGTATTTT.

CDR3 bases: TGTGCCAGCAGCCCACTTTTAGACTCTGGGGCCAACGTCCTGACTTTC. Protein product: CASSPLLDSGANVLTF. The V and J genes are TRBV5-5 and TRBJ2-6; D is ambiguous. Germline-derived CDR1 and CDR2 are SGHKS and YYEKEE (reference sequence). The CDR3 length is 16 residues. Between the trimmed V and J ends, which lost 4 bases and 0 bases, there was a span of 11 bases.

This sequence joins TRBV10-3 and TRBJ2-7; D is uncertain. The CDR3 is made up of 14 amino acids. Germline CDR1 is ENHRY and CDR2 is SYGVKD. V shed 0 bases and J shed 2 bases, with 8 bases lying between them. CDR3 protein: CAISESGVTYEQYF. The CDR3 DNA reads TGTGCCATCAGTGAGTCAGGAGTTACCTACGAGCAGTACTTC.

The chain carries TRBV5-5 and TRBJ2-2; TRBD2 might be the D (7 bases). Germline loops: CDR1 SGHKS, CDR2 YYEKEE (reference sequence). Trimming took off 2 bases at V and 2 bases at J, with 13 bases between the two ends. The CDR3 is made up of 16 amino acids. The chain's CDR3 is CASSFDGGRNTGELFF. The CDR3 nucleotides are TGTGCCAGCAGCTTCGACGGGGGGCGAAACACCGGGGAGCTGTTTTTT.

A word on this clone: Other DNA sequences within the sample encode an identical CDR3. DNA for the CDR3: TGTGCCAGCAGAGCCGGGACAGGGGGCAATCAGCCCCAGCATTTT. Its translation is CASRAGTGGNQPQHF. This chain links TRBV2 with TRBJ1-5, with 10 bases aligning to TRBD1. This CDR3 spans 15 amino acids. Germline values: CDR1 SNHLY, CDR2 FYNNEI. The V and J ends lost 6 bases and 2 bases, in that order; junction bases with no gene match: 4.

The chain has TRBV7-2 and TRBJ1-4; a weak D match, TRBD1 (6 bases). From germline, CDR1 is SGHTA and CDR2 FQGNSA. The V and J ends lost 0 bases and 0 bases respectively, with 8 bases between them. CDR3 size: 16 residues. For the CDR3, the DNA is TGTGCCAGCAGCTTAGCGTCAGGGGCAACTAATGAAAAACTGTTTTTT. Its translation is CASSLASGATNEKLFF.

This clone was observed a few times. The chain couples TRBV5-8 to TRBJ2-7, with 10 bases lining up with TRBD1. Trimming at V came to 4 bases and at J to 2 bases, leaving 9 bases not matched to a gene. The germline CDR1 and CDR2 sequences are SGHTS and YDEGEE. The CDR3 spans 16 residues. DNA of the CDR3: TGTGCCAGCAGCCCATTCAAGGGACAGGGGACCTACGAGCAGTACTTC. It encodes CASSPFKGQGTYEQYF.

This chain links TRBV9 with TRBJ2-7, with D maybe TRBD2 (6 bases). V was cut by 3 bases and J by 0 bases, with 16 bases left in between. The CDR3 is made up of 16 amino acids. The germline V gene encodes CDR1 SGDLS and CDR2 YYNGEE. CDR3 residues: CASSEGAGKSSYEQYF. The CDR3 DNA sequence: TGTGCCAGCAGCGAAGGAGCGGGTAAAAGCTCCTACGAGCAGTACTTC.

This chain links TRBV27 with TRBJ2-2, with 9 bases identical to TRBD2. The CDR3 spans 20 residues. V trimming: 1 base; J trimming: 1 base; junction bases outside the gene matches: 13. The V gene's germline CDR1 is MNHEY and CDR2 SMNVEV (reference sequence). The CDR3 DNA reads as TGTGCCAGCAGTTTATACCCCCCCTGGAGCGGGAGGATGAACACCGGGGAGCTGTTTTTT. Amino acid sequence: CASSLYPPWSGRMNTGELFF.

The DNA for the CDR3 is TGTGCCAGCAGTTGGGGGTCAGGGGGCCTCTTGGAGCAGTACTTC. It encodes CASSWGSGGLLEQYF. The V gene is TRBV27, the J gene TRBJ2-7; 8 nucleotides align to TRBD1. The V gene end was trimmed by 4 bases and the J gene end by 7 bases; junction bases not matched to a gene: 12. The CDR3 is made up of 15 amino acids. Germline values: CDR1 MNHEY, CDR2 SMNVEV (reference sequence).

The sample holds one count of this clone. The chain has TRBV7-2 and TRBJ2-1; D remains ambiguous. V was trimmed by 6 bases and J by 0 bases, leaving 15 bases between them. This CDR3 is 16 amino acids long. CDR1 is SGHTA, CDR2 FQGNSA, per germline. As DNA, the CDR3 is TGTGCCAGCAGTCGCGGTTCCCTTAGCTCCTACAATGAGCAGTTCTTC. Its protein product is CASSRGSLSSYNEQFF.

This clone appeared a single time. The gene calls are TRBV7-2 and TRBJ2-7; 10 bases map to TRBD2. This CDR3 has 15 residues. Germline V gives CDR1 SGHTA, CDR2 FQGNSA. After removal of 5 bases from V and 2 bases from J, the junction contained 6 bases not matched to a gene. CDR3 nucleotide sequence: TGTGCCAGCAGCCCCCCAGGACTAGCGGCCTACGAGCAGTACTTC. Translation gives CASSPPGLAAYEQYF.

V gene TRBV30 combines with J gene TRBJ1-5, with D perhaps matching TRBD1 (5 bases). V gave up 0 bases and J gave up 10 bases, with 16 bases separating them. The CDR3 is made up of 14 amino acids. The germline CDR1 and CDR2 sequences are GTSNPN and SVGIG (reference sequence). Here the CDR3 reads CAWSVSQGGSPQHF. For the CDR3, the DNA is TGTGCCTGGAGTGTATCCCAGGGCGGAAGCCCCCAGCATTTT. The entire variable domain, with the rest obtained from reference TRBV30 and TRBJ1-5, is as follows: SQTIHQWPATLVQPVGSPLSLECTVEGTSNPNLYWYRQAAGRGLQLLFYSVGIGQISSEVPQNLSASRPQDRQFILSSKKLLLSDSGFYLCAWSVSQGGSPQHFGDGTRLSIL.

The gene calls are TRBV3-1 (or the pseudogene TRBV3-2) and TRBJ1-2; unclear D gene. CDR1 and CDR2 from the germline V gene are LGHDT and YNNKEL (reference sequence). V was cut by 1 base and J by 2 bases, with 11 bases left in between. CDR3 length: 15 residues. As DNA, the CDR3 is TGTGCCAGCAGCCAAGCTCGCCGGTCAAACTATGGCTACACCTTC. It codes for CASSQARRSNYGYTF.

This chain joins TRBV27 and TRBJ1-5, with unresolved D. The germline V gene has CDR1 MNHEY and CDR2 SMNVEV (reference sequence). The CDR3 is 13 residues long. V lost 3 bases and J 5 bases, leaving 8 bases between the germline ends. The CDR3 loop is CASSFRSYQPQHF. The CDR3 coding sequence is TGTGCCAGCAGTTTTCGTAGTTATCAGCCCCAGCATTTT.

The genes are TRBV9 and TRBJ2-7, with 8 bases aligning to TRBD1. The length of the CDR3 is 15 residues. J gave up 2 bases and V 0 bases, and 4 bases lay outside the gene matches. Germline V gene data show CDR1 as SGDLS and CDR2 as YYNGEE. CDR3 nucleotide sequence: TGTGCCAGCAGCGTAGACGGACAGGGTCCCTACGAGCAGTACTTC. It codes for CASSVDGQGPYEQYF.

The chain carries TRBV5-6 and TRBJ2-7; the match to TRBD1 covers 7 bases. After removal of 2 bases from V and 6 bases from J, the junction contained 2 bases not matched to a gene. Germline assignment: CDR1 SGHDT and CDR2 YYEEEE. This CDR3 spans 12 amino acids. The CDR3 protein is CASSFYRGEQYF. CDR3 DNA: TGTGCCAGCAGCTTTTACAGGGGCGAGCAGTACTTC. The full variable domain, with the rest looked up from reference TRBV5-6 and TRBJ2-7, is DAGVTQSPTHLIKTRGQQVTLRCSPKSGHDTVSWYQQALGQGPQFIFQYYEEEERQRGNFPDRFSGHQFPNYSSELNVNALLLGDSALYLCASSFYRGEQYFGPGTRLTVT.

The chain has TRBV4-1 and TRBJ1-3; D gene ambiguous. The CDR3 runs 16 residues. Deletions cut 3 bases from V and 2 bases from J, with 14 bases between. Germline V gene lookup returns CDR1 MGHRA and CDR2 YSYEKL. DNA for the CDR3: TGCGCCAGCAGCCAGCCGCGGGAGTCGGCTGGAAACACCATATATTTT. This sequence encodes CASSQPRESAGNTIYF.

The rearrangement joins TRBV4-1 to TRBJ2-5; 9 bases are shared with TRBD2. The CDR3 contains 15 residues. Losses at the gene ends were 4 bases for V and 5 bases for J; bases not matched to a gene: 8. Per germline, CDR1 MGHRA and CDR2 YSYEKL. The CDR3 protein is CASSRLGLAFETQYF. CDR3 DNA sequence: TGCGCCAGCAGCCGGCTGGGACTAGCATTCGAGACCCAGTACTTC.